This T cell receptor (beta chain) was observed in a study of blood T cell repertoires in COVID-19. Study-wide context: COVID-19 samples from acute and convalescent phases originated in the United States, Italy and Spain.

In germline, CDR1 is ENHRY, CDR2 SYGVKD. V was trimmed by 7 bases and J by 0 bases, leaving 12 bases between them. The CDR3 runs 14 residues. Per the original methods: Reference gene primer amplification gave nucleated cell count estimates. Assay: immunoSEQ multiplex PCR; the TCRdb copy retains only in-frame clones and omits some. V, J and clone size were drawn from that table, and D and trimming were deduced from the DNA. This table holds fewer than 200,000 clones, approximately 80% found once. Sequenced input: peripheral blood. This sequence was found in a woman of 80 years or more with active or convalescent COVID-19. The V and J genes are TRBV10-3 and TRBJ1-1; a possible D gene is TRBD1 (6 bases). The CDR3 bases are TGTGCCATCAAACAGGGCGAGATGAACACTGAAGCTTTCTTT. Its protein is CAIKQGEMNTEAFF.